The 30 T cell receptor beta chains in this list originate from one sample, sequenced in a study of pediatric ulcerative colitis. One to two pinch biopsies were taken from the rectum during colonoscopy. Only in-frame clones appear in the TCRdb table, and some are missing; sequencing was by immunoSEQ multiplex PCR. The sample lists over 15,000 clones, approximately 74% seen once, with approximately 3.6% in the top ten. Material for sequencing was gut tissue. The receptor set was obtained from a girl between 5 and 17 years old with moderate ulcerative colitis.

The CDR3, as DNA: TGCAGTGGCGCGGGGCAAGAGACCCAGTACTTC. Its protein product is CSGAGQETQYF. The chain carries TRBV20-1 and TRBJ2-5; D is possibly TRBD2 (6 bases). The V gene lost 7 bases and the J gene lost 2 bases, with 8 bases spanning the gap. From germline, CDR1 is DFQATT and CDR2 SNEGSKA (reference sequence). This CDR3 contains 11 residues.

V and J are TRBV6-1 and TRBJ2-7, with 7 bases identical to TRBD1. Trimming removed 0 bases from V and 2 bases from J; junction bases left unmatched: 10. In germline, CDR1 is MNHNS, CDR2 SASEGT. The CDR3 has 17 amino acids. CDR3 residues: CASSEALEGTAAYEQYF. CDR3 in DNA: TGTGCCAGCAGTGAAGCGCTTGAGGGGACAGCTGCCTACGAGCAGTACTTC.

The V gene is TRBV7-9, the J gene TRBJ1-2; perhaps TRBD1 as D (6 bases). CDR3 length: 15 amino acids. Between the trimmed V and J ends, which lost 6 bases and 5 bases, there was a span of 19 bases. Germline CDR1 SEHNR, CDR2 FQNEAQ (reference sequence). The CDR3 sequence: CASRHNRDGGYGYTF. CDR3 sequence (DNA): TGTGCCAGCAGGCATAACAGGGATGGAGGGTATGGCTACACCTTC.

This chain joins TRBV11-2 and TRBJ2-5; no reliable D call. Germline values: CDR1 SGHAT, CDR2 FQNNGV. V lost 5 bases and J lost 11, with 15 bases in between. The CDR3 is 12 amino acids. This CDR3 is CASSESVGAQYF. The CDR3 nucleotides read TGTGCCAGCAGCGAGTCAGTGGGTGCTCAGTACTTC.

This clone was found once. The J gene is TRBJ1-2, the V gene TRBV30; D is ambiguous. Trimming shortened V by 8 bases and J by 6 bases, and 13 bases separated the two germline ends. Germline V CDR1 and CDR2: GTSNPN, SVGIG (reference sequence). This CDR3 contains 11 residues. CDR3 bases: TGTGCCCATATGGGGTTCAATGGCTACACCTTC. Its protein is CAHMGFNGYTF.

V usage is TRBV6-6 and J usage is TRBJ1-5; D may be TRBD1 (5 bases). V was shortened by 4 bases and J by 6 bases, with 10 bases between the two germline ends. CDR3 length: 13 amino acids. From germline, CDR1 is MNHNY and CDR2 SVGAGI (reference sequence). The CDR3 DNA is TGTGCCAGCAGTTCCCAGGGTATTCAGCCCCAGCATTTT. Amino acid sequence: CASSSQGIQPQHF.

Points on this clone: An end of the junction differs from the germline gene, which may be a read error. The rearrangement uses TRBV10-3 and TRBJ2-3; 7 bases line up with TRBD2. The CDR3 sequence is 18 residues long. The V gene's germline CDR1 is ENHRY and CDR2 SYGVKD. The CDR3 nucleotides read TGTGCCATCAGCACTAGCGCGAAAACCCCAACCCCCACATATACGCAGTATTTT. It encodes CAISTSAKTPTPTYTQYF.

This sequence joins TRBV7-9 and TRBJ1-1, with D uncertain. Germline values: CDR1 SEHNR, CDR2 FQNEAQ (reference sequence). Trimming took 8 bases from V and 0 from J, leaving 13 bases between them. The CDR3 runs 14 residues. Written as DNA, the CDR3 is TGTGCCAGCGGGTGGGGTTTCATGAACACTGAAGCTTTCTTT. This codes for CASGWGFMNTEAFF.

The chain carries TRBV7-9 and TRBJ2-3; D gene ambiguous. Germline V gene sequence: CDR1 SEHNR, CDR2 FQNEAQ (reference sequence). V was trimmed by 8 bases and J by 0 bases, leaving 18 bases between them. The CDR3 loop spans 16 amino acids. CDR3 nucleotides: TGTGCCAGCGTGAGGCGCTACGTAACAAGCACAGATACGCAGTATTTT. This encodes CASVRRYVTSTDTQYF.

The chain employs TRBV10-2 and TRBJ1-2; 8 bases match TRBD1. CDR3 length: 10 amino acids. The J segment lost 8 bases and the V segment lost 10 bases, leaving 3 bases of the junction unmatched. CDR1 is WSHSY and CDR2 is SAAADI in the germline V gene. CDR3 nucleotides: TGCGCCACCCGACAGGGGGGCTACACCTTC. Translated: CATRQGGYTF.

A few counts support this clone. The chain combines TRBV4-2 with TRBJ1-2; D remains unclear. CDR3 size: 14 residues. Trimming took off 0 bases at V and 0 bases at J, with 5 bases between the two ends. The germline V gene has CDR1 LGHNA and CDR2 YNFKEQ. DNA of the CDR3: TGTGCCAGCAGCCAAGATTGGGCTAACTATGGCTACACCTTC. It translates to CASSQDWANYGYTF.

The chain is built from TRBV7-3 and TRBJ2-1, with 8 bases that match TRBD2. There are 16 residues in the CDR3. V shed 0 bases and J 4 bases; nucleotides not matched to a gene: 5. Germline CDR1 and CDR2: SGHTA and FQGTGA. For the CDR3, the DNA is TGTGCCAGCAGCTTAACGGGGGCTAGCGGGTACAATGAGCAGTTCTTC. It codes for CASSLTGASGYNEQFF.

The chain recombines TRBV18 with TRBJ2-7; the D gene is possibly TRBD2 (5 bases). Trimming shortened V by 3 bases and J by 3 bases, and 18 bases separated the two germline ends. The CDR3 has 16 amino acids. Per germline, CDR1 KGHSH and CDR2 LQKENI. CDR3 in amino acids: CASSPLLGRSYYEQYF. The DNA of the CDR3 is TGTGCCAGCTCACCGCTACTAGGACGCTCCTACTACGAGCAGTACTTC.

The chain employs TRBV27 and TRBJ1-1; D may be TRBD1 (6 bases). The CDR3 runs 13 residues. Trimming left V 7 bases short and J 3 bases short, with 12 bases between. CDR1 MNHEY and CDR2 SMNVEV come from the germline V gene (reference sequence). CDR3 sequence reads: CASNKAGDTEAFF. The CDR3 DNA reads as TGTGCCAGCAATAAGGCAGGGGACACTGAAGCTTTCTTT.

This chain connects TRBV2 to TRBJ1-2; 10 nucleotides align to TRBD1. CDR3 size: 17 residues. With 7 bases clipped from V and 2 bases from J, the junction kept 13 bases outside the gene matches. Germline CDR1 reads SNHLY; CDR2 reads FYNNEI. The CDR3, as DNA: TGTGCCAGCAACCAGCCGGGACAGGGGAAGAGGAACTATGGCTACACCTTC. This translates into CASNQPGQGKRNYGYTF. Full variable domain (remainder filled in from reference TRBV2 and TRBJ1-2): EPEVTQTPSHQVTQMGQEVILRCVPISNHLYFYWYRQILGQKVEFLVSFYNNEISEKSEIFDDQFSVERPDGSNFTLKIRSTKLEDSAMYFCASNQPGQGKRNYGYTFGSGTRLTVV.

The V gene is TRBV29-1, the J gene TRBJ2-3, with 8 bases identical to TRBD1. The CDR3 extends over 13 amino acids. Trimming cost V 7 bases and J 1 base; bases outside gene matches: 4. CDR1 and CDR2 from the germline V gene are SQVTM and ANQGSEA. CDR3 loop: CSALTGGTDTQYF. The CDR3 DNA reads as TGCAGCGCGCTGACAGGGGGCACAGATACGCAGTATTTT.

The chain combines TRBV5-4 with TRBJ2-3, with D uncertain. Germline V gene lookup returns CDR1 SGHNT and CDR2 YYREEE (reference sequence). The CDR3 extends over 13 amino acids. V was trimmed by 4 bases and J by 0 bases, leaving 6 bases between them. Here the CDR3 reads CASSLRSTDTQYF. Here the CDR3 DNA reads TGTGCCAGCAGCCTACGGAGCACAGATACGCAGTATTTT.

The chain couples TRBV11-3 to TRBJ2-1; D perhaps matches TRBD2 (7 bases). CDR3 length: 16 amino acids. Germline CDR1 and CDR2: SGHNT and YENEEA. Deletions cut 1 base from V and 5 bases from J, with 15 bases between. The CDR3 nucleotides read TGTGCCAGCAGCTTAGCCGGCCCCGGGGGGCACAATGAGCAGTTCTTC. Amino acid sequence: CASSLAGPGGHNEQFF.

This clone was seen more than once but under ten times. V gene TRBV5-4 combines with J gene TRBJ1-1; D perhaps matches TRBD1 (5 bases). The V and J ends lost 1 base and 5 bases respectively, with 12 bases between them. CDR1 is SGHNT and CDR2 is YYREEE in the germline V gene (reference sequence). This CDR3 comprises 14 residues. CDR3: CASSLFRGLTEAFF. CDR3 in DNA: TGTGCCAGCAGCTTGTTTCGGGGGTTGACTGAAGCTTTCTTT.

The chain is built from TRBV20-1 and TRBJ2-5; D not resolved. This CDR3 spans 11 amino acids. CDR1 is DFQATT and CDR2 is SNEGSKA in the germline V gene (reference sequence). V was cut by 1 base and J by 6 bases, with 6 bases left in between. The CDR3 loop reads CSARAKQTQYF. For the CDR3, the DNA is TGCAGTGCTAGAGCCAAGCAGACCCAGTACTTC.

This sequence joins TRBV6-1 and TRBJ2-7; D call uncertain. Germline CDR1 reads MNHNS; CDR2 reads SASEGT. CDR3 size: 11 residues. The V gene lost 2 bases and the J gene lost 3 bases, with 2 bases spanning the gap. The DNA of the CDR3 is TGTGCCAGCAGTGAACTCTACGAGCAGTACTTC. Protein sequence: CASSELYEQYF.

This clone has only a few counts. V is TRBV5-1 and J is TRBJ2-1, with 12 bases aligning to TRBD2. Per the germline V gene, CDR1 is SGHRS and CDR2 is YFSETQ. V lost 0 bases to trimming and J lost 7 bases; unmatched junction nucleotides: 17. The CDR3 is made up of 20 amino acids. This CDR3 is CASSLELAGGSFYLYNEQFF. The CDR3 nucleotides read TGCGCCAGCAGCTTGGAACTAGCGGGAGGTTCATTCTACTTATATAATGAGCAGTTCTTC.

The rearrangement joins TRBV29-1 to TRBJ2-2; possibly TRBD1 for D (6 bases). The V and J ends lost 6 bases and 5 bases respectively, with 13 bases between them. Germline values: CDR1 SQVTM, CDR2 ANQGSEA. The CDR3 is made up of 13 amino acids. The CDR3 bases are TGCAGCGTACAACTCGACAGGACCGGGGAGCTGTTTTTT. This sequence encodes CSVQLDRTGELFF.

The V call is TRBV29-1, the J call TRBJ2-7; unclear D gene. In germline, CDR1 is SQVTM, CDR2 ANQGSEA. The CDR3 totals 13 residues. Trimming took 4 bases from V and 0 from J, leaving 10 bases between them. The DNA for the CDR3 is TGCAGCGTTGTGCCCAGAAACTCCTACGAGCAGTACTTC. Translated: CSVVPRNSYEQYF.

The chain recombines TRBV6-5 with TRBJ2-1; tentative D call: TRBD2 (6 bases). Germline CDR1 reads MNHEY; CDR2 reads SVGAGI. The CDR3 runs to 14 residues. V lost 7 bases and J 7 bases, leaving 17 bases between the germline ends. CDR3: CASTNRRAGNEQFF. The CDR3 coding sequence is TGTGCCAGCACCAACCGGCGGGCGGGGAATGAGCAGTTCTTC.

The chain has TRBV5-1 and TRBJ2-7, with D unresolved. The CDR3 covers 16 residues. In germline, CDR1 is SGHRS, CDR2 YFSETQ. V was pared by 0 bases and J by 1 base, with 14 bases between. The CDR3 DNA reads as TGCGCCAGCAGCTTGGTTCCCACCCAGAGGTCCTACGAGCAGTACTTC. Its protein is CASSLVPTQRSYEQYF.

The V and J genes are TRBV5-1 and TRBJ1-1, with D perhaps TRBD1 (6 bases). The germline V and J ends were trimmed by 2 bases and 10 bases, with 15 bases remaining between them. The CDR3 runs to 13 residues. The germline CDR1 and CDR2 sequences are SGHRS and YFSETQ. The CDR3 loop is CASSFDPGGVAFF. The CDR3, as DNA: TGCGCCAGCAGCTTTGACCCGGGGGGCGTAGCTTTCTTT.

CDR3 nucleotides: TGTGCCAGCAGCTTAGATCAGGGGCACCAGCCCCAGCATTTT. Translating it yields CASSLDQGHQPQHF. The V and J genes are TRBV7-8 and TRBJ1-5; D might be TRBD1 (6 bases). Germline V gene sequence: CDR1 SGHVS, CDR2 FQNEAQ. The CDR3 contains 14 residues. Trimming stripped 1 base from V and 7 bases from J, with 11 bases between.

V is TRBV6-5 and J is TRBJ1-1, with TRBD1 matching 7 bases. V shed 8 bases and J 0 bases; nucleotides not matched to a gene: 9. This CDR3 has 15 residues. Germline V gene data show CDR1 as MNHEY and CDR2 as SVGAGI. CDR3 sequence: CASRIPGQMNTEAFF. CDR3 DNA: TGTGCCAGCCGCATACCGGGACAGATGAACACTGAAGCTTTCTTT.

V usage is TRBV27 and J usage is TRBJ1-1; 7 bases align to TRBD1. Germline-derived CDR1 and CDR2 are MNHEY and SMNVEV (reference sequence). Trimming removed 5 bases from V and 6 bases from J; junction bases left unmatched: 9. The CDR3 is made up of 14 amino acids. CDR3 nucleotide sequence: TGTGCCAGCAGTCGGACAGGTACGGGGGCTGAAGCTTTCTTT. This encodes CASSRTGTGAEAFF.